This T cell receptor (beta chain) is from a study of post-analysis software for immune sequencing data. Study as a whole: As for disease course, relapsing-remitting, secondary progressive and progressive-relapsing multiple sclerosis were all included.

On this clonotype: The antigen remains undetermined.

Whole-study findings and limits: Multiple sclerosis was associated with a significant reduction in normalized Chao1 diversity relative to controls.

Each TCR beta cDNA library carried unique molecular identifiers. There were about 1 to 10 million T cells, and 400,000 to 650,000 cDNA molecules came from them. MiXCR was run by TCRdb on the PCR reads, yielding one entry per CDR3 protein. The sample carries fewer than 850,000 distinct CDR3 sequences, 30% recorded once. This receptor was taken from a girl aged 10-17 years with multiple sclerosis. Sequencing input: blood.

CDR3 nucleotides: TGCAGTGCTAGAGATGGAATCCTAGGCGGGCGGAACAATGAGCAGTTCTTC. Protein sequence: CSARDGILGGRNNEQFF. The chain joins TRBV20-1 to TRBJ2-1, with D maybe TRBD2 (5 bases). The germline V gene encodes CDR1 DFQATT and CDR2 SNEGSKA (reference sequence). CDR3 size: 17 residues. Trimming cost V 0 bases and J 5 bases, with 20 bases left between them.